This entry lists 17 T cell receptor beta chains sequenced from one sample in a study of blood T cell repertoires in COVID-19. The data were produced by immunoSEQ multiplex PCR, yet TCRdb's version contains in-frame clones alone and is incomplete. The data contain roughly 100,000 clones, around 84% of them singletons. The sequencing sample was made of peripheral blood. The receptors here all came from a human donor in a cohort sampled during active COVID-19.

The chain uses TRBV5-4 and TRBJ1-2; 8 bases are shared with TRBD1. This CDR3 contains 13 residues. CDR1 SGHNT and CDR2 YYREEE come from the germline V gene (reference sequence). V lost 5 bases and J lost 4; bases outside the gene matches: 4. CDR3 nucleotide sequence: TGTGCCAGCAGACGACAGGGGCTCTATGGCTACACCTTC. Translating gives CASRRQGLYGYTF.

J is TRBJ1-6 and V is TRBV19; TRBD1 agrees at 7 bases. V was clipped by 6 bases and J by 7 bases; unmatched bases: 6. The length of the CDR3 is 14 residues. Per germline, CDR1 LNHDA and CDR2 SQIVND (reference sequence). The CDR3 nucleotides are TGTGCCAGTAGGCCCGGGACAGCGAATTCACCCCTCCACTTT. Translating it yields CASRPGTANSPLHF.

J is TRBJ1-2 and V is TRBV30; 8 bases are a match to TRBD1. Trimming removed 2 bases from V and 2 bases from J; junction bases left unmatched: 13. Germline values: CDR1 GTSNPN, CDR2 SVGIG (reference sequence). The CDR3 sequence is 17 residues long. Written as DNA, the CDR3 is TGTGCCTGGAGTCTCCGGACAGGGAGCAGGAGGAACTATGGCTACACCTTC. Translating it yields CAWSLRTGSRRNYGYTF.

The CDR3: CASSLGRGGASETQYF. Here the CDR3 DNA reads TGTGCCAGCAGCTTGGGTCGCGGGGGGGCCTCAGAGACCCAGTACTTC. V usage is TRBV5-4 and J usage is TRBJ2-5, with 9 positions matching TRBD2. Germline lookup yields CDR1 SGHNT and CDR2 YYREEE (reference sequence). CDR3 length equals 16 residues. The V gene end was trimmed by 0 bases and the J gene end by 4 bases; junction bases not matched to a gene: 7.

The V call is TRBV20-1, the J call TRBJ1-2; no clear D. This CDR3 contains 10 residues. V dropped 6 bases and J dropped 1 base, with 3 bases sitting between them. Germline V gene sequence: CDR1 DFQATT, CDR2 SNEGSKA (reference sequence). CDR3 sequence: CSAYNYGYTF. DNA for the CDR3: TGCAGTGCCTATAACTATGGCTACACCTTC.

This chain uses TRBV19 with TRBJ1-2; TRBD1 matches at 7 bases. The V and J ends lost 3 bases and 7 bases, in that order; junction bases with no gene match: 11. Germline loops: CDR1 LNHDA, CDR2 SQIVND (reference sequence). The CDR3 loop spans 15 amino acids. The CDR3 spells CASSIRDSLVGGYTF. The CDR3 DNA follows: TGTGCCAGTAGTATCCGGGACAGTCTTGTTGGTGGCTACACCTTC.

The rearrangement joins TRBV21-1 to TRBJ1-1; whether TRBD1, the table's D call, matches the DNA was not checked. TRBV21-1 is reported as a pseudogene. This CDR3 has 18 amino acids. CDR3 sequence reads: CASSKGRRTGGENTEAFF. CDR3 sequence (DNA): TGTGCCAGCAGCAAAGGTAGGAGGACAGGGGGTGAGAACACTGAAGCTTTCTTT.

This chain uses TRBV5-1 with TRBJ2-3; a weak D match, TRBD2 (6 bases). Looked up from germline, CDR1 is SGHRS and CDR2 is YFSETQ. CDR3 length: 17 amino acids. V was shortened by 4 bases and J by 0 bases, with 18 bases between the two germline ends. The CDR3 bases are TGCGCCAGCAGCCCCGAACCCTGGAGGGCTAGCACAGATACGCAGTATTTT. Translated, it gives CASSPEPWRASTDTQYF. The entire variable domain, with the rest obtained from reference TRBV5-1 and TRBJ2-3, is as follows: KAGVTQTPRYLIKTRGQQVTLSCSPISGHRSVSWYQQTPGQGLQFLFEYFSETQRNKGNFPGRFSGRQFSNSRSEMNVSTLELGDSALYLCASSPEPWRASTDTQYFGPGTRLTVL.

This sequence joins TRBV29-1 and TRBJ1-2; D is unclear. This CDR3 spans 12 amino acids. From germline, CDR1 is SQVTM and CDR2 ANQGSEA. V was pared by 7 bases and J by 0 bases, with 9 bases between. Here the CDR3 DNA reads TGCAGCGCTTGGGCAGCTAACTATGGCTACACCTTC. Translating it yields CSAWAANYGYTF.

The chain couples TRBV3-1 (or the pseudogene TRBV3-2) to TRBJ2-4; 7 bases agree with TRBD2. CDR3 length: 14 residues. The trim removed 1 base at V and 9 bases at J, leaving 6 bases unmatched. CDR1 and CDR2 from the germline V gene are LGHDT and YNNKEL (reference sequence). CDR3 loop: CASSQGTTGGIQYF. CDR3 DNA: TGTGCCAGCAGCCAAGGAACGACGGGGGGCATTCAGTACTTC.

This clone was counted once. V is TRBV5-1 and J is TRBJ2-5; 10 bases fit TRBD1. This CDR3 has 16 residues. Germline V gene lookup returns CDR1 SGHRS and CDR2 YFSETQ. The trim removed 0 bases at V and 0 bases at J, leaving 2 bases unmatched. In DNA form, the CDR3 reads TGCGCCAGCAGCTTGGGGGACAGGGGATACCAAGAGACCCAGTACTTC. Protein sequence: CASSLGDRGYQETQYF.

The rearrangement uses TRBV11-2 and TRBJ1-1; 7 bases fit TRBD1. CDR1 is SGHAT and CDR2 is FQNNGV in the germline V gene. V gave up 6 bases and J gave up 2 bases; unmatched junction bases: 6. There are 14 residues in the CDR3. The DNA of the CDR3 is TGTGCCAGCAGACAAGGGACAGTAAACACTGAAGCTTTCTTT. Amino acid sequence: CASRQGTVNTEAFF.

The CDR3 bases are TGTGCCAGCAGCCCAAAAGGGACATGGGATGAAAAACTGTTTTTT. Translation: CASSPKGTWDEKLFF. V gene TRBV6-5 combines with J gene TRBJ1-4; tentatively, D is TRBD1 (6 bases). The length of the CDR3 is 15 residues. The V gene's germline CDR1 is MNHEY and CDR2 SVGAGI. The germline V and J ends were trimmed by 6 bases and 6 bases, with 17 bases remaining between them.

The V call is TRBV7-9, the J call TRBJ2-5; a weak D match, TRBD2 (6 bases). The ends were cut back, 5 bases at V and 4 bases at J, with 11 bases in the middle. The CDR3 is 13 amino acids. Germline CDR1 SEHNR, CDR2 FQNEAQ (reference sequence). The DNA of the CDR3 is TGTGCCAGCAGCCCGCTGGGAGGAGAGACCCAGTACTTC. Its translation is CASSPLGGETQYF.

The chain has TRBV7-3 and TRBJ2-1; 9 nucleotides align to TRBD2. V trimming: 4 bases; J trimming: 0 bases; junction bases outside the gene matches: 1. Germline V gives CDR1 SGHTA, CDR2 FQGTGA. This CDR3 contains 15 residues. The CDR3 DNA sequence: TGTGCCAGCAGCTCAGCGGGGGGCTCCTACAATGAGCAGTTCTTC. It specifies CASSSAGGSYNEQFF.

This chain uses TRBV9 with TRBJ1-3; tentatively, D is TRBD1 (6 bases). The CDR3 is 15 residues long. V lost 3 bases and J 1 base, leaving 11 bases between the germline ends. In germline, CDR1 is SGDLS, CDR2 YYNGEE. CDR3 in amino acids: CASSGTALSGNTIYF. CDR3 nucleotide sequence: TGTGCCAGCAGCGGGACAGCACTATCTGGAAACACCATATATTTT.

The rearrangement joins TRBV27 to TRBJ2-5, with 9 positions matching TRBD2. Per the germline V gene, CDR1 is MNHEY and CDR2 is SMNVEV (reference sequence). The CDR3 extends over 17 amino acids. With V trimmed by 7 bases and J by 6 bases, 18 bases remained unmatched. Here the CDR3 reads CASIPVGSGGLGKTQYF. DNA for the CDR3: TGTGCCAGCATCCCGGTCGGAAGCGGGGGGTTAGGAAAGACCCAGTACTTC.